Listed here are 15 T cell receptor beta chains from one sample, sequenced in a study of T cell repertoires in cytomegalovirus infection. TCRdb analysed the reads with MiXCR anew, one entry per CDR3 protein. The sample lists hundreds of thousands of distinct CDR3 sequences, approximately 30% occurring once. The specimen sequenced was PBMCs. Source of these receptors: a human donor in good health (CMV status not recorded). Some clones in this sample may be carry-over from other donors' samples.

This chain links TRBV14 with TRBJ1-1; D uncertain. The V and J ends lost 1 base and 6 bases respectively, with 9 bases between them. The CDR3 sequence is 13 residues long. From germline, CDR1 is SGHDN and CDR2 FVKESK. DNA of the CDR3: TGTGCCAGCAGCCAAGCCCCGACATCTGAAGCTTTCTTT. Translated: CASSQAPTSEAFF.

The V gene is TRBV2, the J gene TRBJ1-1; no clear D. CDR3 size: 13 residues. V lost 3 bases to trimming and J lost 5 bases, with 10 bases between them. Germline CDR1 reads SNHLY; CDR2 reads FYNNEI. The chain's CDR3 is CASSERTRTEAFF. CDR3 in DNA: TGTGCCAGCAGTGAGCGGACGCGAACTGAAGCTTTCTTT.

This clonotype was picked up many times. The CDR3 is CASSLIPVVNTEAFF. CDR3 DNA: TGTGCCAGCAGTTTGATCCCGGTGGTTAACACTGAAGCTTTCTTT. V is TRBV12-3 or TRBV12-4 and J is TRBJ1-1; D unclear. The CDR3 runs 15 residues. Between the trimmed V and J ends, which lost 3 bases and 2 bases, there was a span of 13 bases.

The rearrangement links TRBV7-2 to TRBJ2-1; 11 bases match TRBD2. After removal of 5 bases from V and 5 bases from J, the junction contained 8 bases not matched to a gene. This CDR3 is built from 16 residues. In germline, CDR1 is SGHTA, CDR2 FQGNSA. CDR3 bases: TGTGCCAGCAGCGTAGATAGCGGGGGGGGCGACAATGAGCAGTTCTTC. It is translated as CASSVDSGGGDNEQFF.

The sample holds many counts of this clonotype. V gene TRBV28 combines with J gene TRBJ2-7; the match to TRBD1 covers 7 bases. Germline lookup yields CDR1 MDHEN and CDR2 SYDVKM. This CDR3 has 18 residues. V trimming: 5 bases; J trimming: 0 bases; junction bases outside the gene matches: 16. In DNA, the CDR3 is TGTGCCAGCAGTACCTACCTGGGACAGCTCCTTTACTCCTACGAGCAGTACTTC. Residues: CASSTYLGQLLYSYEQYF. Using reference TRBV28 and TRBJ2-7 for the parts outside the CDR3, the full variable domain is DVKVTQSSRYLVKRTGEKVFLECVQDMDHENMFWYRQDPGLGLRLIYFSYDVKMKEKGDIPEGYSVSREKKERFSLILESASTNQTSMYLCASSTYLGQLLYSYEQYFGPGTRLTVT.

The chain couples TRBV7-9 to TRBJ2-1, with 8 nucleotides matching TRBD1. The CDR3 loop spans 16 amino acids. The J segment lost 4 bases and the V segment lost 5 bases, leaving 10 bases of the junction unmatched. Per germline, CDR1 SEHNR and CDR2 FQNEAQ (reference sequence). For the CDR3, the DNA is TGTGCCAGCAGCCACCGGACAGGGACGACGTACAATGAGCAGTTCTTC. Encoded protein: CASSHRTGTTYNEQFF.

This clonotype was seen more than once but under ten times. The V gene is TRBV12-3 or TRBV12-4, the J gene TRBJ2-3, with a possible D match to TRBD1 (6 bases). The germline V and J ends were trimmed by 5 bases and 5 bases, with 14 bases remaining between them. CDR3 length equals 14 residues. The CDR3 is CASSDHRVGDTQYF. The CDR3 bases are TGTGCCAGCAGTGACCACAGGGTTGGAGATACGCAGTATTTT.

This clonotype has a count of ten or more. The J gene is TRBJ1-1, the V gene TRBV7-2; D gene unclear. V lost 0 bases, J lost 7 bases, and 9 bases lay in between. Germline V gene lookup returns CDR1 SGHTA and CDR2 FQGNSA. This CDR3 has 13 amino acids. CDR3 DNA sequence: TGTGCCAGCAGCTTAGCGCCCCTTTTTGAAGCTTTCTTT. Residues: CASSLAPLFEAFF.

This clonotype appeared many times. The CDR3 nucleotides are TGTGCCAGCAGCGGACCCCGGGACAGGGGTTTGAGGTTAGCCAAAAACATTCAGTACTTC. Protein sequence: CASSGPRDRGLRLAKNIQYF. The V gene is TRBV7-9, the J gene TRBJ2-4; 10 bases are shared with TRBD1. The CDR3 contains 20 residues. The ends lost 5 bases at V and 0 bases at J; junction bases unmatched: 16. Germline V CDR1 and CDR2: SEHNR, FQNEAQ (reference sequence).

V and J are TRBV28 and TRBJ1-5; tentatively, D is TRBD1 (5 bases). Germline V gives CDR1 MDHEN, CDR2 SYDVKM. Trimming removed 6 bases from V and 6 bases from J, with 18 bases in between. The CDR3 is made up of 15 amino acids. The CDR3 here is CASSPVGVLRQPQHF. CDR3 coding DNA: TGTGCCAGCAGCCCCGTAGGGGTTCTGCGTCAGCCCCAGCATTTT.

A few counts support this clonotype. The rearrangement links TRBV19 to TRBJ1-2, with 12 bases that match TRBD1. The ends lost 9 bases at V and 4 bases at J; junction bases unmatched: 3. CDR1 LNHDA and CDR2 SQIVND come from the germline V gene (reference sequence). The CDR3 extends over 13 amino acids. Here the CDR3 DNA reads TGTGCCAGCCGGGACAGGGGGCTCTATGGCTACACCTTC. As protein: CASRDRGLYGYTF.

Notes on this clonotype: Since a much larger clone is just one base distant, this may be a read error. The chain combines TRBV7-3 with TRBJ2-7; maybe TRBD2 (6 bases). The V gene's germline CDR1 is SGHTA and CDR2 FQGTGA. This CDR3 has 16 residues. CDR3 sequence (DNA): TGTGCCAGCAGCTTATCCGGCGGGACGCCCTTCTACAAGCAGTACTTC. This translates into CASSLSGGTPFYKQYF.

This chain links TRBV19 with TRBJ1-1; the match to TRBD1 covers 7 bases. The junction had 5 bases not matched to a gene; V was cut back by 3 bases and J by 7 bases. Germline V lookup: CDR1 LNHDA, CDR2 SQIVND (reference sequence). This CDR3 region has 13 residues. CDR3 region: CASSIRQGGEAFF. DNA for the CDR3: TGTGCCAGTAGTATCCGACAGGGTGGTGAAGCTTTCTTT.

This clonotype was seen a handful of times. The CDR3 nucleotides are TGTGCCAGTAGTATAGATCACCAGCCTGAAGCTTTCTTT. Residues: CASSIDHQPEAFF. The chain carries TRBV19 and TRBJ1-1; D gene unclear. The CDR3 covers 13 residues. From germline, CDR1 is LNHDA and CDR2 SQIVND (reference sequence). The V end lost 0 bases, the J end lost 6 bases, and 8 bases lay between the germline ends.

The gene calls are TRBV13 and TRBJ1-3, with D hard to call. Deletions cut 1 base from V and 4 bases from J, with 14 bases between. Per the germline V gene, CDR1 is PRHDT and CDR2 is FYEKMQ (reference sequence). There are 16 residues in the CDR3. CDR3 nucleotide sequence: TGTGCCAGCAGCTTAGCCGGAGGGTCGCAAGGAAACACCATATATTTT. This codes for CASSLAGGSQGNTIYF.